These T cell receptor beta chains were read from a single sample in a study of blood T cell repertoires in COVID-19. Clones were sequenced by immunoSEQ multiplex PCR, and TCRdb holds only the in-frame ones, with some missing. The sample has a few hundred thousand clones, roughly 90% seen once. Sequencing was carried out using peripheral blood. The receptors were gathered from a woman in her 30s with COVID-19, enrolled during active disease. Both conserved end residues are part of each CDR3. D genes are given only for firm matches. Clone size is given for some rows only: seen once, a few or many times, or a class if the clone is expanded.

CDR3	DNA	size	D	V	J
CASRAGTGGYNEQFF	TGTGCCAGCAGAGCCGGGACAGGGGGTTACAATGAGCAGTTCTTC	-	TRBD1	TRBV2	TRBJ2-1
CASSITGLNTEAFF	TGTGCCAGTAGTATTACAGGTTTGAACACTGAAGCTTTCTTT	-	-	TRBV19	TRBJ1-1
CASSPTGETQYF	TGTGCCAGCTCCCCCACTGGTGAGACCCAGTACTTC	once	-	TRBV18	TRBJ2-5
CATSVGQGEGYTF	TGTGCCACCAGTGTAGGGCAGGGTGAAGGCTACACCTTC	-	-	TRBV24-1	TRBJ1-2
CASGGRDSGNTIYF	TGTGCCAGCGGAGGACGGGACTCTGGAAACACCATATATTTT	-	-	TRBV2	TRBJ1-3
CASSPSKGQNYGYTF	TGTGCCAGCTCACCATCTAAGGGACAGAACTATGGCTACACCTTC	-	TRBD1	TRBV18	TRBJ1-2
CASSISGGNEAFF	TGTGCCAGTAGTATTTCTGGGGGGAATGAAGCTTTCTTT	-	-	TRBV19	TRBJ1-1
CASRSSPGETQYF	TGTGCCAGCAGGTCGAGCCCCGGGGAGACCCAGTACTTC	once	-	TRBV13	TRBJ2-5
CASSQEGGSQYTQYF	TGCGCCAGCAGCCAAGAGGGGGGAAGTCAGTATACGCAGTATTTT	-	-	TRBV4-1	TRBJ2-3
CASASSGGGTDTQYF	TGTGCCAGCGCGTCTAGCGGGGGTGGCACAGATACGCAGTATTTT	-	TRBD2	TRBV4-2	TRBJ2-3
CATRDPGSEKLFF	TGTGCCACCAGGGACCCCGGGAGTGAAAAACTGTTTTTT	-	-	TRBV19	TRBJ1-4
CASSYSQGSTDTQYF	TGTGCCAGCAGTTACTCACAGGGGAGTACAGATACGCAGTATTTT	once	TRBD1	TRBV6-2/TRBV6-3	TRBJ2-3
CASIARGSYGYTF	TGTGCCAGCATCGCCAGGGGAAGCTATGGCTACACCTTC	-	-	TRBV28	TRBJ1-2
CATIRVGTTNEKLFF	TGTGCCACCATCAGGGTGGGGACAACTAATGAAAAACTGTTTTTT	-	-	TRBV28	TRBJ1-4
CASSPNPTGGRVDTQYF	TGCGCCAGCAGCCCCAATCCGACAGGGGGAAGGGTAGATACGCAGTATTTT	-	TRBD1	TRBV4-3	TRBJ2-3
CASRVDSLRNQPQHF	TGTGCCAGCAGGGTGGACTCCCTAAGGAATCAGCCCCAGCATTTT	-	-	TRBV28	TRBJ1-5